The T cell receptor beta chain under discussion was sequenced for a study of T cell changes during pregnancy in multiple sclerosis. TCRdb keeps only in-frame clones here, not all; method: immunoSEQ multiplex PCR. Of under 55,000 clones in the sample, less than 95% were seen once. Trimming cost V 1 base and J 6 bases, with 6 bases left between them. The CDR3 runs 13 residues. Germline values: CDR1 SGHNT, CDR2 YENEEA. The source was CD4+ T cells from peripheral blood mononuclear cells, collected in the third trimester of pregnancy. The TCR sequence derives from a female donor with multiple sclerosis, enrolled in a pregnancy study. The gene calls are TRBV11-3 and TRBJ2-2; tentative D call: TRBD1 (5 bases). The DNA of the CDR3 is TGTGCCAGCAGCTTAGGGGGCTCCGGGGAGCTGTTTTTT. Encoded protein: CASSLGGSGELFF.